This T cell receptor beta chain derives from a study of Tregs in tolerant kidney transplant recipients. Study as a whole: Recipients received nonmyeloablative bone marrow transplants from related graft donors, with transient mixed chimerism. The study, taken as a whole, reports: For some patients, primers changed over time, blocking nucleotide-level comparison.

Assay used: immunoSEQ multiplex PCR; TCRdb lists only in-frame clones, some missing. The sample lists about 94,000 clones, approximately 93% occurring once. To note about this clone: Its antigen is as yet unknown.

V lost 1 base and J 0 bases, leaving 5 bases between the germline ends. Germline CDR1 and CDR2: SGDLS and YYNGEE. The CDR3 is 14 amino acids. Sample: CD4+ T cells from blood, taken before the transplant. The receptor was isolated from a human donor who received a combined kidney and bone marrow transplant. The chain carries TRBV9 and TRBJ2-1; D is uncertain. In DNA form, the CDR3 reads TGTGCCAGCAGCGTAAAGAGCTCCTACAATGAGCAGTTCTTC. Its protein product is CASSVKSSYNEQFF.